This TCR beta chain was recorded in a study of blood T cells in healthy people across ages. CDR3 length: 14 residues. The ends were cut back, 10 bases at V and 8 bases at J, with 21 bases in the middle. Germline V gene data show CDR1 as ENHRY and CDR2 as SYGVKD. Through a sample-barcoded 5' primer and a J-beta primer mix, a second PCR was run for about 6 to 12 cycles. Carrying 12 random nucleotides, a template-switch adaptor labeled each individual cDNA molecule. One entry per CDR3 protein, called by TCRdb with MiXCR from the 5' RACE reads. The sample records around 580,000 distinct CDR3 sequences, roughly 48% being singletons. This clonotype was recorded many times.

The TCR originated in a man older than 75 in good health. The V gene is TRBV10-3, the J gene TRBJ2-1; D perhaps matches TRBD2 (6 bases). Input material: blood. The CDR3 DNA follows: TGTGCCACCAGCCCCCTGGAGGGTTCGGATGAGCAGTTCTTC. It specifies CATSPLEGSDEQFF.